This T cell receptor beta chain appears in the sequencing data of a study of early stage breast cancer tumors. The germline gives CDR1 SNHLY, CDR2 FYNNEI. This CDR3 is 15 amino acids long. Trimming cost V 6 bases and J 5 bases; bases outside gene matches: 6. Data came from immunoSEQ multiplex PCR; TCRdb stores just in-frame clones and leaves some out. This sample has about 63,000 clones; 60% to 85% occur once, and the top ten carry roughly 3.4%. As regards this clone: What it binds is unknown.

Points from the study as a whole: Compared with adjacent normal breast, tumors showed about 2.4-fold denser, more clonal T cells. Chain pairing and CD4, CD8 or FOXP3 expression were not captured.

This TCR was sampled from a young adult with breast cancer. The chain uses TRBV2 and TRBJ1-5, with 11 bases aligning to TRBD1. Sample: blood. This CDR3 reads CASRRTGGIDQPQHF. DNA for the CDR3: TGTGCCAGCAGGCGGACAGGGGGCATAGATCAGCCCCAGCATTTT.